These 17 T cell receptor beta chains came from one sample sequenced in a study of identical twins. Each CDR3 protein gets one entry after TCRdb re-called the 5' RACE reads with MiXCR. This sample yields roughly 750,000 distinct CDR3 sequences, of which about 20% are seen a single time; 4% to 5.5% belongs to the top ten. This sample was shared with a second study, whose subject was T cells expressing NK-cell markers.

Input material: PBMCs. The receptors shown here come from a young woman in good health.

This chain links TRBV25-1 with TRBJ2-5; TRBD1 matches 7 bases. The CDR3 has 18 residues. The germline V gene encodes CDR1 MGHDK and CDR2 SYGVNS. With 3 bases clipped from V and 0 bases from J, the junction kept 13 bases outside the gene matches. CDR3 DNA: TGTGCCAGCAGTGATCAGGTCCGGGACAGCTCGTACCAAGAGACCCAGTACTTC. It encodes CASSDQVRDSSYQETQYF. The full variable domain, rest sourced from reference TRBV25-1 and TRBJ2-5, is EADIYQTPRYLVIGTGKKITLECSQTMGHDKMYWYQQDPGMELHLIHYSYGVNSTEKGDLSSESTVSRIRTEHFPLTLESARPSHTSQYLCASSDQVRDSSYQETQYFGPGTRLLVL.

The rearrangement links TRBV7-2 to TRBJ2-5; a possible D gene is TRBD1 (6 bases). CDR3 length: 16 amino acids. Germline values: CDR1 SGHTA, CDR2 FQGNSA. V lost 4 bases to trimming and J lost 7 bases, with 22 bases between them. CDR3 DNA: TGTGCCAGCAGCTGGACCGGTACAGGGCGCCAGGGGACCCAGTACTTC. Its protein is CASSWTGTGRQGTQYF.

This clonotype has just a few counts. This chain links TRBV29-1 with TRBJ1-1; D call uncertain. V was clipped by 0 bases and J by 1 base, with 6 bases between them. CDR3 length: 13 amino acids. Germline assignment: CDR1 SQVTM and CDR2 ANQGSEA. CDR3 in amino acids: CSVEEIRNTEAFF. The CDR3 DNA is TGCAGCGTTGAAGAAATACGGAACACTGAAGCTTTCTTT.

This chain connects TRBV7-9 to TRBJ2-3; D tentatively fits TRBD1 or TRBD2 (6 bases each). The CDR3 is made up of 15 amino acids. Trimming stripped 8 bases from V and 1 base from J, with 16 bases between. Germline V CDR1 and CDR2: SEHNR, FQNEAQ (reference sequence). The CDR3 protein is CASRRGITGTDTQYF. CDR3 in DNA: TGTGCCAGCCGGAGGGGGATTACTGGCACAGATACGCAGTATTTT.

This clonotype was counted ten times or more. The V call is TRBV6-5, the J call TRBJ1-1; D ambiguous. The CDR3 is 11 amino acids. V was clipped by 6 bases and J by 5 bases, with 7 bases between them. The germline gives CDR1 MNHEY, CDR2 SVGAGI. The CDR3 coding sequence is TGTGCCAGCAGCCAAGGGACTGAAGCTTTCTTT. This codes for CASSQGTEAFF.

The rearrangement joins TRBV6-5 to TRBJ2-4; TRBD2 might be the D (5 bases). The CDR3 runs 16 residues. Germline lookup yields CDR1 MNHEY and CDR2 SVGAGI. V gave up 2 bases and J gave up 4 bases, with 15 bases separating them. CDR3: CASSYHLGGPKNIQYF. CDR3 DNA: TGTGCCAGCAGTTACCATCTTGGAGGACCTAAAAACATTCAGTACTTC.

The chain employs TRBV12-3 or TRBV12-4 and TRBJ2-1, with 9 bases lining up with TRBD2. The CDR3 has 14 amino acids. V was pared by 6 bases and J by 8 bases, with 8 bases of the junction left unmatched. The CDR3 DNA reads TGTGCCAGCAGCCCTCGGCGGGAGGGTTATGAGCAGTTCTTC. This gives the protein CASSPRREGYEQFF.

The V call is TRBV20-1, the J call TRBJ2-5; TRBD2 matches at 9 bases. V shed 8 bases, J shed 5 bases, and the junction held 9 bases outside the gene matches. Germline V gene lookup returns CDR1 DFQATT and CDR2 SNEGSKA (reference sequence). This CDR3 comprises 13 residues. The CDR3 is CSTRGGARETQYF. CDR3 nucleotides: TGCAGTACTCGCGGGGGGGCGAGGGAGACCCAGTACTTC.

This clonotype appeared a few times. The chain employs TRBV24-1 and TRBJ1-2, with 8 bases aligning to TRBD1. There are 15 residues in the CDR3. The germline V gene encodes CDR1 KGHDR and CDR2 SFDVKD. The ends lost 3 bases at V and 4 bases at J; junction bases unmatched: 6. The CDR3 protein is CATSDMDRAGYGYTF. Written as DNA, the CDR3 is TGTGCCACCAGTGATATGGACAGGGCTGGCTATGGCTACACCTTC.

There are a few counts of this clonotype. The V and J genes are TRBV20-1 and TRBJ2-1; TRBD1 matches at 8 bases. Germline V gives CDR1 DFQATT, CDR2 SNEGSKA (reference sequence). The CDR3 is 15 residues long. V was clipped by 5 bases and J by 8 bases; unmatched bases: 14. The CDR3 region is CSAATTSLQGDEQFF. CDR3 nucleotides: TGCAGTGCTGCCACCACTTCCCTACAGGGGGATGAGCAGTTCTTC.

This chain uses TRBV7-8 with TRBJ1-1; 8 nucleotides match TRBD1. Germline assignment: CDR1 SGHVS and CDR2 FQNEAQ. The CDR3 is 14 amino acids. With V trimmed by 5 bases and J by 7 bases, 9 bases remained unmatched. CDR3 protein: CASSTTGTGDEAFF. Here the CDR3 DNA reads TGTGCCAGCAGCACAACCGGGACAGGTGATGAAGCTTTCTTT.

In its sample, this clonotype was seen a few times. This sequence joins TRBV20-1 and TRBJ1-3, with D maybe TRBD1 (6 bases). V lost 6 bases and J lost 4, with 10 bases in between. CDR3 length: 12 amino acids. Germline assignment: CDR1 DFQATT and CDR2 SNEGSKA (reference sequence). In DNA form, the CDR3 reads TGCAGTGCAACAGACAGGGGAAACACCATATATTTT. Encoded protein: CSATDRGNTIYF.

This clonotype was picked up a small number of times. The chain links TRBV12-3 or TRBV12-4 to TRBJ1-1; a weak D match, TRBD1 (5 bases). This CDR3 is built from 12 residues. The V gene lost 7 bases and the J gene lost 7 bases, with 13 bases spanning the gap. The CDR3 DNA reads as TGTGCCAGCACCCTGACAGTAGGTGAAGCTTTCTTT. This sequence encodes CASTLTVGEAFF.

V is TRBV5-5 and J is TRBJ2-1; 9 nucleotides align to TRBD1. This CDR3 spans 17 amino acids. The germline V gene has CDR1 SGHKS and CDR2 YYEKEE (reference sequence). V dropped 4 bases and J dropped 1; count of bases not matched to a gene: 9. The CDR3 DNA reads TGTGCCAGCAGCCCAACCCCCGGGACAGGGTCCTACAATGAGCAGTTCTTC. Encoded protein: CASSPTPGTGSYNEQFF.

CDR3 DNA sequence: TGTGCCAGCACCGGACAGGGAGTTGGTTCGGACACTGAAGCTTTCTTT. This sequence encodes CASTGQGVGSDTEAFF. The rearrangement joins TRBV6-2 or TRBV6-3 to TRBJ1-1; TRBD1 matches at 8 bases. Trimming at V came to 7 bases and at J to 3 bases, leaving 13 bases not matched to a gene. The germline gives CDR1 MNHEY, CDR2 SVGEGT. This CDR3 has 16 residues.

This clonotype was seen only once. This sequence joins TRBV2 and TRBJ1-2; D unresolved. Trimming shortened V by 2 bases and J by 1 base, and 8 bases separated the two germline ends. The germline V gene has CDR1 SNHLY and CDR2 FYNNEI. The CDR3 consists of 14 residues. CDR3 protein: CASSEREGNYGYTF. CDR3 nucleotides: TGTGCCAGCAGTGAAAGGGAGGGTAACTATGGCTACACCTTC.

The table lists this clonotype with a few counts. The rearrangement uses TRBV7-3 and TRBJ1-1; unclear D gene. The V gene lost 0 bases and the J gene lost 1 base, with 6 bases spanning the gap. This CDR3 region has 14 residues. Germline loops: CDR1 SGHTA, CDR2 FQGTGA. The CDR3 DNA sequence: TGTGCCAGCAGCTTAACGTCTCAGAACACTGAAGCTTTCTTT. This encodes CASSLTSQNTEAFF.